A single sample gave rise to the 9 T cell receptor beta chains below, sequenced in a study of shared clonotypes between healthy human individuals. The data were produced by immunoSEQ multiplex PCR, yet TCRdb's version contains in-frame clones alone and is incomplete. The data contain roughly 2.4 million clones, 90% to 96% of them singletons. Sequencing used naive CD4+ T cells sorted from blood. Noted subset: CD45RA+ positively selected. The receptors originated from a man aged 18 to 35 in good health.

The chain employs TRBV27 and TRBJ1-5; the D gene is possibly TRBD1 (6 bases). Trimming pared 6 bases from V and 0 bases from J, leaving 12 bases between. The CDR3 totals 15 residues. The germline V gene has CDR1 MNHEY and CDR2 SMNVEV (reference sequence). Here the CDR3 reads CASRVDRISNQPQHF. DNA of the CDR3: TGTGCCAGCAGAGTTGACAGGATTAGCAATCAGCCCCAGCATTTT.

Remarks on this clone: Other DNA sequences within the sample encode an identical CDR3. In nucleotides, the CDR3 is TGCGCCAGCAGACGGGGGGAGCAAGAGACCCAGTACTTC. Amino acids: CASRRGEQETQYF. The genes are TRBV5-1 and TRBJ2-5; 7 bases agree with TRBD2. Germline loops: CDR1 SGHRS, CDR2 YFSETQ. CDR3 length: 13 amino acids. The trim removed 5 bases at V and 2 bases at J, leaving 3 bases unmatched.

This clone was picked up one time. The V and J genes are TRBV13 and TRBJ1-6, with 8 bases that match TRBD1. From germline, CDR1 is PRHDT and CDR2 FYEKMQ (reference sequence). The J segment lost 10 bases and the V segment lost 2 bases, leaving 13 bases of the junction unmatched. The CDR3 is made up of 17 amino acids. Here the CDR3 DNA reads TGTGCCAGCAGCTTATTTTCCAGGGGGCAAGCCCGATCACCCCTCCACTTT. Its translation: CASSLFSRGQARSPLHF.

The chain is built from TRBV21-1 and TRBJ2-1. TRBV21-1 is an annotated pseudogene. The CDR3 is 9 amino acids. This CDR3 is CATANEQFF. The CDR3 DNA reads as TGTGCCACCGCCAATGAGCAGTTCTTC.

Notes on this clone: Other DNA variants within this sample encode the same CDR3. This chain uses TRBV5-1 with TRBJ2-2, with D hard to call. CDR3 size: 15 residues. V dropped 1 base and J dropped 0 bases, with 7 bases sitting between them. Germline CDR1 reads SGHRS; CDR2 reads YFSETQ. The CDR3 here is CASSLSTANTGELFF. CDR3 sequence (DNA): TGCGCCAGCAGCTTGTCTACGGCGAACACCGGGGAGCTGTTTTTT.

The chain joins TRBV9 to TRBJ2-5; 8 bases are a match to TRBD2. Germline values: CDR1 SGDLS, CDR2 YYNGEE. Germline trimming cut 4 bases from V and 5 bases from J; bases unmatched to any gene: 10. The CDR3 has 15 residues. CDR3 DNA sequence: TGTGCCAGCAGCCCTCGCGGGGGGCTGGGGGAGACCCAGTACTTC. Its protein product is CASSPRGGLGETQYF.

CDR3 nucleotides: TGTGCCAGCAGCGTAGACGCAGGGAGTTTTATGTACGAGCAGTACTTC. Encoded protein: CASSVDAGSFMYEQYF. The J gene is TRBJ2-7, the V gene TRBV9; the D gene could be TRBD1 or TRBD2 (5 bases each). V was cut by 0 bases and J by 4 bases, with 17 bases left in between. This CDR3 has 16 residues. CDR1 is SGDLS and CDR2 is YYNGEE in the germline V gene.

The genes are TRBV5-1 and TRBJ2-2, with D tentatively TRBD2 (5 bases). The V gene's germline CDR1 is SGHRS and CDR2 YFSETQ. The V gene lost 0 bases and the J gene lost 1 base, with 10 bases spanning the gap. This CDR3 has 16 amino acids. The DNA for the CDR3 is TGCGCCAGCAGCTTGGGAACTAGTCGGAACACCGGGGAGCTGTTTTTT. It codes for CASSLGTSRNTGELFF.

The rearrangement joins TRBV2 to TRBJ1-5, with TRBD1 matching over 7 bases. Trimming at V came to 5 bases and at J to 0 bases, leaving 4 bases not matched to a gene. Germline CDR1 and CDR2: SNHLY and FYNNEI. The CDR3 totals 15 residues. The CDR3 sequence is CASSPGQTSNQPQHF. As DNA, the CDR3 is TGTGCCAGCAGTCCGGGACAGACTAGCAATCAGCCCCAGCATTTT.